Listed here are 17 T cell receptor beta chains from one sample, sequenced in a study of T cell responses to AZD1222 COVID-19 vaccine. Data came from immunoSEQ multiplex PCR; TCRdb stores just in-frame clones and leaves some out. The table shows 100,000 or so clones, with 80% to 95% occurring only once. This material consisted of peripheral blood, taken on day 0 of AZD1222 vaccination. The receptors derive from an adult in good health.

This chain links TRBV3-1 (or the pseudogene TRBV3-2) with TRBJ2-1; D is possibly TRBD1 (5 bases). The CDR3 is made up of 15 amino acids. V dropped 4 bases and J dropped 0 bases, with 10 bases sitting between them. Germline assignment: CDR1 LGHDT and CDR2 YNNKEL (reference sequence). The CDR3 is CASSRQGISYNEQFF. The CDR3 bases are TGTGCCAGCAGCCGTCAGGGAATCTCCTACAATGAGCAGTTCTTC.

The chain is built from TRBV5-1 and TRBJ2-3; TRBD2 matches 15 bases. Trimming at V came to 4 bases and at J to 0 bases, leaving 3 bases not matched to a gene. The CDR3 runs to 17 residues. Germline CDR1 is SGHRS and CDR2 is YFSETQ. CDR3 residues: CASSRGLAGGSTDTQYF. CDR3 nucleotide sequence: TGCGCCAGCAGCCGCGGACTAGCGGGAGGGAGCACAGATACGCAGTATTTT.

The rearrangement joins TRBV5-1 to TRBJ1-6; 7 nucleotides match TRBD1. Germline V lookup: CDR1 SGHRS, CDR2 YFSETQ. CDR3 length equals 15 residues. Germline trimming cut 1 base from V and 5 bases from J; bases unmatched to any gene: 3. CDR3 DNA sequence: TGCGCCAGCAGCTTGCTGGGACAGAATAATTCACCCCTCCACTTT. Translation gives CASSLLGQNNSPLHF.

A single count supports this clone. The chain carries TRBV4-2 and TRBJ2-5; possible D gene TRBD1, 5 bases. CDR3 length: 14 residues. The V and J ends lost 3 bases and 6 bases respectively, with 14 bases between them. CDR1 is LGHNA, CDR2 YNFKEQ, per germline. CDR3 in amino acids: CASSHLGAEKTQYF. The CDR3 region has the DNA TGTGCCAGCAGCCACTTAGGGGCCGAGAAGACCCAGTACTTC.

The rearrangement links TRBV2 to TRBJ1-2; no firm D call. The germline CDR1 and CDR2 sequences are SNHLY and FYNNEI. V dropped 3 bases and J dropped 0 bases, with 8 bases sitting between them. This CDR3 has 14 amino acids. The CDR3 reads CASSDPGANYGYTF. CDR3 nucleotide sequence: TGTGCCAGCAGTGACCCGGGAGCTAACTATGGCTACACCTTC.

The chain has TRBV19 and TRBJ1-4; D perhaps matches TRBD1 (6 bases). Germline V lookup: CDR1 LNHDA, CDR2 SQIVND (reference sequence). This CDR3 region has 15 residues. Trimming cost V 4 bases and J 10 bases, with 19 bases left between them. Here the CDR3 DNA reads TGTGCCAGTAGTAACTTGGGGGGGCAAAGGGTAAAACTGTTTTTT. It codes for CASSNLGGQRVKLFF.

This sequence joins TRBV28 and TRBJ2-7; D perhaps matches TRBD1 (5 bases). Germline V gene data show CDR1 as MDHEN and CDR2 as SYDVKM. The CDR3 has 15 amino acids. V was pared by 4 bases and J by 9 bases, with 22 bases between. The CDR3, as DNA: TGTGCCAGCAGTTCTCTCCTGACAGTTCATACGAGGCAGTACTTC. This sequence encodes CASSSLLTVHTRQYF.

The J gene is TRBJ2-7, the V gene TRBV6-5; TRBD1 aligns across 8 bases. The CDR3 has 14 residues. With V trimmed by 2 bases and J by 1 base, 1 base remained unmatched. Germline V gene lookup returns CDR1 MNHEY and CDR2 SVGAGI. In nucleotides, the CDR3 is TGTGCCAGCAGTTACGGACAGGGATCCTACGAGCAGTACTTC. Translating gives CASSYGQGSYEQYF.

A remark on this clone: An end of the junction differs from the germline gene, which may be a read error. The chain joins TRBV19 to TRBJ2-7, with D perhaps TRBD1 (6 bases). The germline V gene has CDR1 LNHDA and CDR2 SQIVND (reference sequence). The CDR3 consists of 14 residues. Written as DNA, the CDR3 is TGTGCCAGTAGTATCATGGACAGCTCCTCCGAGCAGTACTTC. This codes for CASSIMDSSSEQYF.

The J gene is TRBJ1-4, the V gene TRBV2; D uncertain. The CDR3 length is 15 residues. V lost 8 bases and J lost 2, with 15 bases in between. Looked up from germline, CDR1 is SNHLY and CDR2 is FYNNEI. CDR3 residues: CASVALAFTNEKLFF. CDR3 DNA: TGTGCCAGCGTCGCCCTTGCTTTCACTAATGAAAAACTGTTTTTT.

This chain connects TRBV30 to TRBJ1-2; D gene unclear. Trimming stripped 3 bases from V and 8 bases from J, with 10 bases between. Germline CDR1 reads GTSNPN; CDR2 reads SVGIG (reference sequence). The CDR3 runs to 11 residues. The CDR3 region is CAWSPGSGYTF. CDR3 bases: TGTGCCTGGAGCCCCGGATCCGGCTACACCTTC.

The chain couples TRBV2 to TRBJ1-2; D call uncertain. CDR3 length: 12 residues. Germline V CDR1 and CDR2: SNHLY, FYNNEI. V lost 8 bases and J lost 6, with 13 bases in between. CDR3 amino acids: CASCWLLDGYTF. The CDR3 coding sequence is TGTGCCAGCTGTTGGCTTCTTGATGGCTACACCTTC.

The gene calls are TRBV7-9 and TRBJ2-4; unclear D gene. V lost 1 base and J 9 bases, leaving 4 bases between the germline ends. The CDR3 loop spans 11 amino acids. Germline lookup yields CDR1 SEHNR and CDR2 FQNEAQ (reference sequence). CDR3 sequence reads: CASSLEGIQYF. The CDR3 DNA follows: TGTGCCAGCAGCTTAGAGGGCATTCAGTACTTC.

V and J are TRBV27 and TRBJ2-6, with unresolved D. CDR3 length: 15 residues. Germline CDR1 MNHEY, CDR2 SMNVEV (reference sequence). Trimming left V 3 bases short and J 0 bases short, with 6 bases between. CDR3 sequence: CASSFLSSGANVLTF. CDR3 bases: TGTGCCAGCAGTTTCCTAAGCTCTGGGGCCAACGTCCTGACTTTC.

CDR3 coding DNA: TGTGCCAGCAGCCCTCCGGGACTAGCGACCACCGGGGAGCTGTTTTTT. It codes for CASSPPGLATTGELFF. V usage is TRBV7-3 and J usage is TRBJ2-2, with 10 bases that match TRBD2. The ends lost 5 bases at V and 4 bases at J; junction bases unmatched: 7. The germline V gene has CDR1 SGHTA and CDR2 FQGTGA. The CDR3 loop spans 16 amino acids.

The chain couples TRBV19 to TRBJ1-5; no reliable D call. Germline CDR1 reads LNHDA; CDR2 reads SQIVND (reference sequence). The CDR3 runs to 9 residues. Trimming stripped 9 bases from V and 6 bases from J, with 3 bases between. Here the CDR3 reads CASGQPQHF. The CDR3 bases are TGTGCCAGCGGTCAGCCCCAGCATTTT.

The V gene is TRBV28, the J gene TRBJ1-6; TRBD1 agrees at 9 bases. V shed 2 bases, J shed 8 bases, and the junction held 10 bases outside the gene matches. The CDR3 totals 17 residues. Per germline, CDR1 MDHEN and CDR2 SYDVKM. The CDR3 region has the DNA TGTGCCAGCAGTTTAGGGGGACAGGGAAGGGTGGATTCACCCCTCCACTTT. This codes for CASSLGGQGRVDSPLHF.